This T cell receptor beta chain is drawn from a study of PD-L1 blockade in urothelial cancer. Study summary: Starting around 2014, patients were given atezolizumab (1,200 mg intravenously every 3 weeks). After treatment start, blood was analyzed at 3 weeks (second dose) and at 6 weeks.

Sample time point: pretreatment peripheral blood. The patients' disease, urothelial carcinoma, was locally advanced or metastatic. Sample numbers ranged from 1 to 8 per patient, encompassing pretreatment and on-treatment collections. The repertoire was sequenced with immunoSEQ multiplex PCR; TCRdb's copy has only in-frame clones and lacks some. The sample lists under 50,000 clones, approximately 89% occurring once. V lost 3 bases to trimming and J lost 7 bases; unmatched junction nucleotides: 9. CDR1 and CDR2 from the germline V gene are SGHRS and YFSETQ. The CDR3 is 15 amino acids. This specimen was PBMCs, taken around atezolizumab (anti-PD-L1) treatment. V is TRBV5-1 and J is TRBJ2-5; 10 nucleotides agree with TRBD1. This TCR was sampled from a woman aged 55 to 70 with urothelial cancer. In DNA, the CDR3 is TGCGCCAGCAGCTCCGGGACAGGGGTCTCGGGGACCCAGTACTTC. It translates to CASSSGTGVSGTQYF.